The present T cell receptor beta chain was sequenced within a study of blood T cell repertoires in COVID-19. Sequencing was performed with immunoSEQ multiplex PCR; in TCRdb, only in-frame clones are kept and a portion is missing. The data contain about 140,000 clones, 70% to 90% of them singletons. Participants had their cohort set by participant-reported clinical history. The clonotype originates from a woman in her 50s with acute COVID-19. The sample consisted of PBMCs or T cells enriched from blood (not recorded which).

The CDR3 spells CASSLSRGQYNEQFF. DNA for the CDR3: TGTGCCAGCAGCTTATCCCGGGGACAGTACAATGAGCAGTTCTTC. This chain joins TRBV7-8 and TRBJ2-1, with TRBD1 matching 7 bases. The CDR3 length is 15 residues. Germline lookup yields CDR1 SGHVS and CDR2 FQNEAQ. The junction had 5 bases not matched to a gene; V was cut back by 2 bases and J by 4 bases.